This T cell receptor beta chain comes out of a study of monozygotic twins with inflammatory bowel disease. Germline assignment: CDR1 GTSNPN and CDR2 SVGIG (reference sequence). The CDR3 is 15 residues long. Template switching appended UMIs that held a 6-nucleotide sample barcode. After re-calling the 5' RACE reads, TCRdb lists one entry per CDR3 protein, DNA absent. This sample's clone table lists a few hundred thousand distinct CDR3 sequences. The specimen sequenced was blood. The sequence derives from a human donor with ulcerative colitis or Crohn's disease, or a healthy co-twin of an affected twin (not recorded which). The V and J genes are TRBV30 and TRBJ1-2; the TCRdb call, TRBD1, lacks DNA for checking. CDR3 in amino acids: CAWSFLPGQGGGYTF.